The T cell receptor beta chain described here comes from a study of T cell changes during pregnancy in multiple sclerosis (dated by TCRdb to the late 2010s). Context from the whole study: The study looked at changes in the T cell repertoire across pregnancy in women with multiple sclerosis.

Concerning this clone: It has no known antigen specificity. Per-base quality was not reported, and no clone a single base away is much larger than it.

Library preparation employed the immunoSEQ multiplex PCR assay. The immuneACCESS repertoire file appears here via TCRdb, limited to in-frame rearrangements. These files lack a portion of the clones; in checked studies, under half of the deficit traces to unresolved V genes, and the cause of the others is not known. For this sample the table gives under 45,000 clones, of which about 96% were detected only once. About 0.89% of the sample is held by the ten biggest clonotypes. Compared with germline, V lacks 3 bases and J lacks 2 bases; bases without a gene match: 4. For CDR1 and CDR2, the germline V gene (reference sequence) lists LNHDA and SQIVND. The CDR3 contains 14 residues, cysteine and phenylalanine counted. CDR3 DNA only is kept here, 42 bases in frame from base 1.

Sequences were derived from peripheral blood, sampled in the second trimester of pregnancy. This receptor was obtained from a female donor with multiple sclerosis, enrolled in a pregnancy study. This sequence uses TRBV19 and TRBJ2-7; 7 central nucleotides agree with TRBD1. The DNA reads as follows: TGTGCCAGTAGTATGGGGGACAGACCCTACGAGCAGTACTTC. It encodes CASSMGDRPYEQYF. Joined to the reference TRBV19 and TRBJ2-7 proteins, this CDR3 gives the full variable domain: DGGITQSPKYLFRKEGQNVTLSCEQNLNHDAMYWYRQDPGQGLRLIYYSQIVNDFQKGDIAEGYSVSREKKESFPLTVTSAQKNPTAFYLCASSMGDRPYEQYFGPGTRLTVT.